The present T cell receptor beta chain was sequenced within a study of blood T cell repertoires in COVID-19. Each participant's cohort was designated according to participant-reported clinical history. The CDR3 covers 14 residues. V shed 5 bases and J shed 0 bases, with 11 bases lying between them. Germline CDR1 SGHRS, CDR2 YFSETQ. The authors' processing: Researchers report that nucleated cell counts were estimated from reference gene primer amplification. Clones were read by immunoSEQ multiplex PCR, and TCRdb kept only the in-frame ones, dropping some. The D gene and trimming were derived from the DNA, and the V and J assignments and clone size from that table. The sample includes approximately 260,000 clones, around 89% of them seen just once.

Sample: PBMCs or T cells enriched from blood (not recorded which). The TCR comes from a woman in her thirties or forties with acute COVID-19. J is TRBJ1-1 and V is TRBV5-1, with a tentative D call TRBD1 (6 bases). The CDR3 DNA sequence: TGCGCCAGCAGTACAGGGACCATGAACACTGAAGCTTTCTTT. This sequence encodes CASSTGTMNTEAFF.